Following are 21 T cell receptor beta chains from one sample sequenced in a study of molecular identifiers for immune sequencing clone quantification. TCRdb processed the PCR reads anew with MiXCR; each CDR3 protein has one entry. Of a few hundred thousand distinct CDR3 sequences in the sample, roughly 24% are singletons; the top ten hold around 0.79%. Sequenced material: naive CD8+ T cells from blood, with Jurkat cell RNA spiked in. Subset specified: FACS-sorted CD8+CD4-CCR7+CD45RA+ naive T cells. The source of these receptors is a human donor in good health. Some libraries in this study had Jurkat cell RNA spiked in.

The genes are TRBV9 and TRBJ2-3; 15 nucleotides line up with TRBD2. Germline V CDR1 and CDR2: SGDLS, YYNGEE. Trimming at V came to 4 bases and at J to 6 bases, leaving 9 bases not matched to a gene. CDR3 length: 17 amino acids. The CDR3 coding sequence is TGTGCCAGCAGCAGTTCCGGGACTAGCGGGGGGCGGGATACGCAGTATTTT. It codes for CASSSSGTSGGRDTQYF.

In this sample, this clonotype turned up a few times. The chain combines TRBV5-6 with TRBJ2-7; D is perhaps TRBD1 or TRBD2 (6 bases each). The germline gives CDR1 SGHDT, CDR2 YYEEEE. The CDR3 is made up of 16 amino acids. V dropped 0 bases and J dropped 7 bases, with 20 bases sitting between them. This CDR3 reads CASSLADFWGRGEQYF. The CDR3 DNA follows: TGTGCCAGCAGCTTGGCCGATTTTTGGGGGCGGGGAGAGCAGTACTTC.

This clonotype was recorded at least ten times. The V and J genes are TRBV29-1 and TRBJ2-7, with 7 positions matching TRBD1. The CDR3 contains 12 residues. Per germline, CDR1 SQVTM and CDR2 ANQGSEA. V gave up 4 bases and J gave up 1 base; unmatched junction bases: 1. The CDR3 region is CSVGQGSYEQYF. The CDR3, as DNA: TGCAGCGTTGGACAGGGTTCCTACGAGCAGTACTTC.

The chain is built from TRBV7-9 and TRBJ2-2; D ambiguous. The CDR3 extends over 16 amino acids. V was cut by 5 bases and J by 7 bases, with 20 bases left in between. Looked up from germline, CDR1 is SEHNR and CDR2 is FQNEAQ (reference sequence). The CDR3 reads CASSPTLQVSIGELFF. As DNA, the CDR3 is TGTGCCAGCAGCCCGACCCTCCAAGTTTCGATCGGGGAGCTGTTTTTT. The entire variable domain, with the rest obtained from reference TRBV7-9 and TRBJ2-2, is as follows: DTGVSQNPRHKITKRGQNVTFRCDPISEHNRLYWYRQTLGQGPEFLTYFQNEAQLEKSRLLSDRFSAERPKGSFSTLEIQRTEQGDSAMYLCASSPTLQVSIGELFFGEGSRLTVL.

This clonotype was counted a few times. The rearrangement uses TRBV5-4 and TRBJ2-3; the match to TRBD1 covers 8 bases. Germline V gene sequence: CDR1 SGHNT, CDR2 YYREEE (reference sequence). This CDR3 spans 16 amino acids. V was clipped by 1 base and J by 2 bases; unmatched bases: 6. DNA of the CDR3: TGTGCCAGCAGCTTGATCGGGACAGGACCCACAGATACGCAGTATTTT. Translating gives CASSLIGTGPTDTQYF. Full variable domain (rest looked up from reference TRBV5-4 and TRBJ2-3): ETGVTQSPTHLIKTRGQQVTLRCSSQSGHNTVSWYQQALGQGPQFIFQYYREEENGRGNFPPRFSGLQFPNYSSELNVNALELDDSALYLCASSLIGTGPTDTQYFGPGTRLTVL.

This clonotype was detected only a few times. As the CDR3 is not closed by the conserved phenylalanine or tryptophan, this likely results from a read error. The chain uses TRBV20-1 and TRBJ2-7; D gene unclear. V gave up 1 base and J gave up 0 bases, with 4 bases separating them. This CDR3 contains 12 residues. Germline V CDR1 and CDR2: DFQATT, SNEGSKA (reference sequence). The CDR3 sequence: CSARAHSYEQYI. DNA for the CDR3: TGCAGTGCTAGAGCCCACTCCTACGAGCAGTACATC.

This clonotype showed up many times. The CDR3 reads CASSQEKTGYTGELFF. The CDR3 coding sequence is TGTGCCAGCAGCCAAGAAAAGACAGGGTACACCGGGGAGCTGTTTTTT. The chain employs TRBV3-1 and TRBJ2-2; 7 nucleotides align to TRBD1. Germline values: CDR1 LGHDT, CDR2 YNNKEL (reference sequence). The V gene end was trimmed by 0 bases and the J gene end by 3 bases; junction bases not matched to a gene: 4. CDR3 size: 16 residues.

This rearrangement joins TRBV24-1 to TRBJ2-5; D remains unclear. This CDR3 region has 14 residues. The V gene lost 0 bases and the J gene lost 4 bases, with 8 bases spanning the gap. Germline CDR1 and CDR2: KGHDR and SFDVKD. The CDR3 coding sequence is TGTGCCACCAGTGATTTGCTGGCCCCAGAGACCCAGTACTTC. Its protein is CATSDLLAPETQYF.

J is TRBJ2-3 and V is TRBV6-5; perhaps D is TRBD1 or TRBD2 (6 bases each). The ends were cut back, 8 bases at V and 3 bases at J, with 18 bases in the middle. The CDR3 loop spans 15 amino acids. Germline CDR1 and CDR2: MNHEY and SVGAGI. In DNA form, the CDR3 reads TGTGCCAGCGCCTTGGAGGGGGTAGGGACAGATACGCAGTATTTT. This translates into CASALEGVGTDTQYF.

This clonotype showed up just a few times. This chain connects TRBV30 to TRBJ1-1; D may be TRBD1 (6 bases). Germline CDR1 GTSNPN, CDR2 SVGIG (reference sequence). The CDR3 runs 13 residues. V shed 4 bases and J shed 2 bases, with 11 bases lying between them. The CDR3 spells CAWTDRPNTEAFF. CDR3 nucleotide sequence: TGTGCCTGGACCGACAGGCCCAACACTGAAGCTTTCTTT.

The rearrangement uses TRBV6-1 and TRBJ2-7; D is perhaps TRBD2 (6 bases). Germline lookup yields CDR1 MNHNS and CDR2 SASEGT. This CDR3 is 14 amino acids long. V shed 1 base and J shed 6 bases, with 13 bases lying between them. CDR3 region: CASSEVWGESEQYF. In DNA, the CDR3 is TGTGCCAGCAGTGAAGTGTGGGGGGAGAGCGAGCAGTACTTC.

This clonotype was counted many times. The chain combines TRBV7-9 with TRBJ2-7, with D possibly matching TRBD1 (6 bases). Germline loops: CDR1 SEHNR, CDR2 FQNEAQ (reference sequence). The CDR3 runs 15 residues. The V end was cut by 4 bases, the J end by 1 base, with 14 bases between. The CDR3 DNA reads as TGTGCCAGCAGCTCGAGGACAGACGTATCCTACGAGCAGTACTTC. Translating gives CASSSRTDVSYEQYF.

This clonotype was counted only a few times. This chain joins TRBV19 and TRBJ2-1; 9 positions agree with TRBD2. With 4 bases clipped from V and 5 bases from J, the junction kept 3 bases outside the gene matches. CDR1 is LNHDA and CDR2 is SQIVND in the germline V gene (reference sequence). The CDR3 is 14 amino acids. CDR3 in DNA: TGTGCCAGTAGTACGGGACTAGCCGACAATGAGCAGTTCTTC. Encoded protein: CASSTGLADNEQFF.

The sample holds many counts of this clonotype. The rearrangement uses TRBV29-1 and TRBJ1-5, with D unclear. The CDR3 extends over 14 amino acids. The V gene's germline CDR1 is SQVTM and CDR2 ANQGSEA. With 4 bases removed from V and 0 bases from J, the gap between germline ends came to 10 bases. CDR3 in amino acids: CSVADGNSNQPQHF. As DNA, the CDR3 is TGCAGCGTTGCAGATGGTAATAGCAATCAGCCCCAGCATTTT.

This clonotype was counted ten times or more. CDR3 nucleotide sequence: TGTGCCAGCAGCCCGACGGACAGGGTGGTCATTCAGTACTTC. Protein: CASSPTDRVVIQYF. The V gene is TRBV7-9, the J gene TRBJ2-4, with TRBD1 identical over 8 bases. V lost 5 bases to trimming and J lost 9 bases; unmatched junction nucleotides: 9. The length of the CDR3 is 14 residues. Germline V gene data show CDR1 as SEHNR and CDR2 as FQNEAQ (reference sequence).

The chain carries TRBV7-6 and TRBJ2-2; either TRBD1 or TRBD2 may fit D (5 bases each). Per germline, CDR1 SGHVS and CDR2 FNYEAQ. Trimming cost V 1 base and J 5 bases, with 11 bases left between them. CDR3 length: 15 amino acids. CDR3 nucleotides: TGTGCCAGCAGCTTAGGTCCGGGGCGGACCGGGGAGCTGTTTTTT. Protein: CASSLGPGRTGELFF. The complete variable domain, with remaining parts taken from reference TRBV7-6 and TRBJ2-2, reads GAGVSQSPRYKVTKRGQDVALRCDPISGHVSLYWYRQALGQGPEFLTYFNYEAQQDKSGLPNDRFSAERPEGSISTLTIQRTEQRDSAMYRCASSLGPGRTGELFFGEGSRLTVL.

This clonotype has more than one count but fewer than ten. The rearrangement joins TRBV30 to TRBJ2-3; TRBD1 matches at 8 bases. CDR1 and CDR2 (germline): GTSNPN, SVGIG (reference sequence). The CDR3 is 15 amino acids. Trimming removed 0 bases from V and 6 bases from J; junction bases left unmatched: 8. The CDR3 is CAWSVQGVSPDTQYF. The CDR3 region has the DNA TGTGCCTGGAGTGTACAGGGGGTCTCCCCCGATACGCAGTATTTT.

V and J are TRBV7-9 and TRBJ2-3; a possible D gene is TRBD2 (5 bases). V was clipped by 4 bases and J by 1 base, with 9 bases between them. Germline CDR1 and CDR2: SEHNR and FQNEAQ (reference sequence). The CDR3 contains 14 residues. The CDR3 is CASSSRSGTDTQYF. Written as DNA, the CDR3 is TGTGCCAGCAGCTCCCGTAGCGGCACAGATACGCAGTATTTT. Complete variable domain (other parts from reference TRBV7-9 and TRBJ2-3): DTGVSQNPRHKITKRGQNVTFRCDPISEHNRLYWYRQTLGQGPEFLTYFQNEAQLEKSRLLSDRFSAERPKGSFSTLEIQRTEQGDSAMYLCASSSRSGTDTQYFGPGTRLTVL.

The gene calls are TRBV20-1 and TRBJ1-2; TRBD1 matches at 7 bases. This CDR3 region has 13 residues. Germline V CDR1 and CDR2: DFQATT, SNEGSKA (reference sequence). J gave up 7 bases and V 6 bases, and 11 bases lay outside the gene matches. CDR3 sequence: CSALDRITTGYTF. In DNA form, the CDR3 reads TGCAGTGCCCTGGACAGGATTACAACTGGCTACACCTTC.

This clonotype was seen a few times. The chain joins TRBV12-3 or TRBV12-4 to TRBJ1-6, with 7 bases matching TRBD1. V gave up 1 base and J gave up 9 bases; unmatched junction bases: 6. The CDR3 length is 15 residues. CDR3 in amino acids: CASSLVVGGSSPLHF. Written as DNA, the CDR3 is TGTGCCAGCAGTTTAGTTGTAGGGGGCAGTTCACCCCTCCACTTT.

Turning to this clonotype: At one end the junction does not follow the germline gene, possibly because of a read error. V and J are TRBV10-2 and TRBJ1-5; no definite D call. The CDR3 spans 16 residues. The germline V gene encodes CDR1 WSHSY and CDR2 SAAADI. CDR3 in DNA: TGCGCCAGCAGTGAGTCTCGACCGTATAGCAATCGGCCCCAGCATTTT. Translating it yields CASSESRPYSNRPQHF.